This TCR beta chain was captured by sequencing in a study of blood T cell repertoires in COVID-19. Study overall: The United States, Italy and Spain supplied acute and convalescent COVID-19 samples. PBMCs, B-cell-depleted T cells, or T cells provided the cDNA or gDNA that made up the material.

In the original analysis: Scientists estimated how many nucleated cells there were by amplifying reference gene primers. Sequencing used immunoSEQ multiplex PCR; TCRdb keeps in-frame clones, though not all of them. From that table come the V and J calls and clone size; the DNA was used to work out D and trimming. The sample yields 310,000 or so clones, 80% to 90% seen once. Germline V gene data show CDR1 as SGHTA and CDR2 as FQGTGA. CDR3 length: 15 amino acids. V was clipped by 5 bases and J by 0 bases, with 11 bases between them. The gene calls are TRBV7-3 and TRBJ2-1; perhaps TRBD2 as D (6 bases). This receptor was obtained from a man aged 18 to 35 who had recovered from COVID-19. Sequencing was carried out using peripheral blood. The CDR3 region has the DNA TGTGCCAGCAGCCAGACCGGGAGCTCCTACAATGAGCAGTTCTTC. This sequence encodes CASSQTGSSYNEQFF.